These 2 T cell receptor beta chains originate from one sample sequenced in a study of CD8+CD57+ T cells in acquired aplastic anemia (dated by TCRdb to 2017 to 2018). Sequencing was performed on an Illumina HiSeq 2000. Genomic DNA served as template for TCR beta VDJ combination and CDR3 sequence profiling. TCRdb cleaned the public reads at Q25 with fastp, built clones with MiXCR and kept in-frame beta chains. Duplicate CDR3 protein sequences are folded into a single record with the most common DNA and genes. The sample table holds fewer than 100,000 distinct CDR3 sequences, of which around 44% were seen once. The top ten constitute approximately 62% of the sample. The sample taken for sequencing was sorted CD4+, CD8+, or CD8+CD57+ T cells (not recorded which) from PBMCs. These receptors all come from a human donor in good health, serving as a control.

This chain joins TRBV7-2 and TRBJ2-5; no reliable D call. The CDR3 is 14 residues long. Trimming shortened V by 4 bases and J by 2 bases, and 11 bases separated the two germline ends. CDR1 is SGHTA, CDR2 FQGNSA, per germline. CDR3 protein: CASSSAQLQETQYF. CDR3 sequence (DNA): TGTGCCAGCAGCTCAGCGCAACTTCAAGAGACCCAGTACTTC.

This chain uses TRBV19 with TRBJ1-3; unclear D gene. The CDR3 covers 12 residues. Germline V gene lookup returns CDR1 LNHDA and CDR2 SQIVND (reference sequence). V was pared by 2 bases and J by 4 bases, with 3 bases between. The CDR3 sequence is CASSITGNTIYF. Written as DNA, the CDR3 is TGTGCCAGTAGTATAACCGGAAACACCATATATTTT.